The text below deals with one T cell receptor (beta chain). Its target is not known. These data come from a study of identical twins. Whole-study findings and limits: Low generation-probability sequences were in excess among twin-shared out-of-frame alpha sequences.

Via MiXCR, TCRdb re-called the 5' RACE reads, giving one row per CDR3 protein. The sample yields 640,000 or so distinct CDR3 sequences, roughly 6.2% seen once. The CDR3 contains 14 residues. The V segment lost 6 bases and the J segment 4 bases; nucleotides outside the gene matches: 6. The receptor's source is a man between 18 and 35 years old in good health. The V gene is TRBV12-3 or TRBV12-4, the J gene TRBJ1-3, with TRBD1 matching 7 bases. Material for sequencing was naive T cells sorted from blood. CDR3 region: CASSLTGWGNTIYF. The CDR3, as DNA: TGTGCCAGCAGCCTGACAGGGTGGGGAAACACCATATATTTT.